Given below is one TCR beta chain in context. Its antigen is unidentified. The source of the sample is a study of cytomegalovirus exposure and HLA in healthy donors. Study-level findings and limits: Among immune exposure information, only CMV serostatus was available. The productive fraction for most TCR beta V segments was about 87% or about 30% in an earlier analysis. A later analysis linked a missense variant in DCLRE1C to the trimming of TCR beta V and J genes. The study flagged 150 to 200 TCR beta chains as cytomegalovirus-associated.

Vbeta (60) and Jbeta (13) primers were used in the PCR. Generated by immunoSEQ multiplex PCR, the TCRdb table keeps only in-frame clones and is missing some. The sample carries 250,000 or so clones, around 90% recorded once. V lost 3 bases, J lost 3 bases, and 11 bases stayed unmatched. This CDR3 has 16 residues. Germline CDR1 is MNHEY and CDR2 is SMNVEV (reference sequence). The chain carries TRBV27 and TRBJ2-7; TRBD2 agrees at 7 bases. The TCR originated in a girl under 10 years old in good health and CMV-seronegative. The sample consisted of PBMCs. The DNA of the CDR3 is TGTGCCAGCAGTTTTTCTGGGGGAGGGCCCGTCTACGAGCAGTACTTC. It encodes CASSFSGGGPVYEQYF.